These 14 T cell receptor beta chains were all obtained from the same sample, sequenced in a study of T cell changes during pregnancy in multiple sclerosis. Sequencing was performed with immunoSEQ multiplex PCR; in TCRdb, only in-frame clones are kept and a portion is missing. The sample has about 57,000 clones, around 90% seen once. Sequenced here: peripheral blood, sampled after pregnancy. These receptors all come from a female donor in good health, enrolled as a control in a pregnancy study.

There are a few counts of this clone. The chain uses TRBV18 and TRBJ1-5; 8 nucleotides align to TRBD1. J gave up 7 bases and V 4 bases, and 6 bases lay outside the gene matches. Germline V gene data show CDR1 as KGHSH and CDR2 as LQKENI. CDR3 length: 14 amino acids. CDR3 in DNA: TGTGCCAGCTCACGGCAGGGGGCAGACCAGCCCCAGCATTTT. Residues: CASSRQGADQPQHF.

J is TRBJ1-5 and V is TRBV7-6; D is unresolved. This CDR3 comprises 10 residues. Germline-derived CDR1 and CDR2 are SGHVS and FNYEAQ. V was pared by 5 bases and J by 9 bases, with 5 bases between. The CDR3 nucleotides read TGTGCCAGCAGCCCTCGGCCCCAGCATTTT. It translates to CASSPRPQHF.

This clone was seen a single time. The V and J genes are TRBV19 and TRBJ1-2, with 10 bases lining up with TRBD1. Germline V gene lookup returns CDR1 LNHDA and CDR2 SQIVND (reference sequence). V lost 6 bases, J lost 8 bases, and 12 bases stayed unmatched. The length of the CDR3 is 15 residues. Here the CDR3 DNA reads TGTGCCAGTAGACGACAGGGGGCCTTTACGGACGGCTACACCTTC. Amino acid sequence: CASRRQGAFTDGYTF.

The chain carries TRBV5-4 and TRBJ1-1; 8 nucleotides align to TRBD1. Germline values: CDR1 SGHNT, CDR2 YYREEE (reference sequence). V shed 0 bases and J 7 bases; nucleotides not matched to a gene: 5. The length of the CDR3 is 14 residues. The CDR3 is CASSLGTGRHEAFF. The CDR3, as DNA: TGTGCCAGCAGCTTGGGGACAGGGAGGCATGAAGCTTTCTTT.

The V gene is TRBV5-4, the J gene TRBJ2-7, with a tentative D call TRBD2 (6 bases). CDR1 SGHNT and CDR2 YYREEE come from the germline V gene (reference sequence). Trimming stripped 3 bases from V and 4 bases from J, with 20 bases between. The CDR3 has 16 residues. The CDR3: CASSSAGTKGLYEQYF. The DNA for the CDR3 is TGTGCCAGCAGCTCCGCGGGAACCAAAGGGTTGTACGAGCAGTACTTC.

The chain links TRBV6-6 to TRBJ1-4, with a weak D call TRBD1 (6 bases). Trimming removed 1 base from V and 8 bases from J, with 11 bases in between. The CDR3 consists of 14 residues. The V gene's germline CDR1 is MNHNY and CDR2 SVGAGI (reference sequence). In DNA form, the CDR3 reads TGTGCCAGCAGTTACTACGGGAGGGGGGAAAAACTGTTTTTT. It translates to CASSYYGRGEKLFF.

The chain joins TRBV11-2 to TRBJ2-7; TRBD1 matches 8 bases. The CDR3 is made up of 16 amino acids. The germline V gene has CDR1 SGHAT and CDR2 FQNNGV. The trim removed 5 bases at V and 3 bases at J, leaving 12 bases unmatched. CDR3 DNA: TGTGCCAGCAGCCCCGGACAGGGTACGGGACACTACGAGCAGTACTTC. Amino acid sequence: CASSPGQGTGHYEQYF.

The chain employs TRBV9 and TRBJ2-2; D is undetermined. Germline V CDR1 and CDR2: SGDLS, YYNGEE. This CDR3 spans 14 amino acids. Trimming left V 0 bases short and J 4 bases short, with 7 bases between. CDR3 in DNA: TGTGCCAGCAGCGTAGGTGCTAGCACCGGGGAGCTGTTTTTT. Protein product: CASSVGASTGELFF.

The chain is built from TRBV4-1 and TRBJ2-7, with TRBD2 matching 10 bases. The CDR3 contains 14 residues. After removal of 6 bases from V and 2 bases from J, the junction contained 4 bases not matched to a gene. Germline V lookup: CDR1 MGHRA, CDR2 YSYEKL. This chain's CDR3 is CASSPSGRAYEQYF. For the CDR3, the DNA is TGCGCCAGCAGTCCCAGCGGGAGGGCCTACGAGCAGTACTTC.

The chain couples TRBV19 to TRBJ1-2; D call uncertain. V lost 7 bases and J lost 9, with 24 bases in between. This CDR3 has 15 amino acids. Germline-derived CDR1 and CDR2 are LNHDA and SQIVND (reference sequence). In DNA form, the CDR3 reads TGTGCCAGTACCTTCCTCCGAGGCGCTCACCCGAGCTACACCTTC. It is translated as CASTFLRGAHPSYTF.

This chain uses TRBV4-2 with TRBJ2-3, with 9 bases aligning to TRBD2. The CDR3 has 17 amino acids. The J segment lost 4 bases and the V segment lost 1 base, leaving 9 bases of the junction unmatched. Germline CDR1 and CDR2: LGHNA and YNFKEQ. CDR3 bases: TGTGCCAGCAGCCAAGGAATAGCGGGAGAAATGGCAGATACGCAGTATTTT. Protein sequence: CASSQGIAGEMADTQYF.

This chain uses TRBV5-1 with TRBJ1-4, with 12 bases lining up with TRBD1. This CDR3 comprises 16 residues. The J segment lost 8 bases and the V segment lost 4 bases, leaving 9 bases of the junction unmatched. Germline CDR1 SGHRS, CDR2 YFSETQ. CDR3 sequence reads: CASSLRPGTGGEKLFF. CDR3 in DNA: TGCGCCAGCAGCCTACGCCCCGGGACAGGGGGCGAAAAACTGTTTTTT.

The genes are TRBV5-4 and TRBJ1-4, with 8 bases matching TRBD1. CDR3 length: 14 amino acids. V was pared by 1 base and J by 5 bases, with 1 base of the junction left unmatched. Germline CDR1 is SGHNT and CDR2 is YYREEE (reference sequence). The CDR3 DNA sequence: TGTGCCAGCAGCTTGACAGGGGGGAATGAAAAACTGTTTTTT. Its protein is CASSLTGGNEKLFF.

V is TRBV5-6 and J is TRBJ2-1; D remains ambiguous. The germline V gene encodes CDR1 SGHDT and CDR2 YYEEEE. The CDR3 loop spans 12 amino acids. V was cut by 2 bases and J by 7 bases, with 7 bases left in between. CDR3 sequence: CASSLGVNEQFF. DNA for the CDR3: TGTGCCAGCAGCTTAGGAGTGAATGAGCAGTTCTTC.